This is a list of T cell receptor beta chains from one sample in a study of beta chain features in type 1 diabetes. Method: immunoSEQ multiplex PCR; TCRdb's copy keeps in-frame clones and lacks some. The sample has about 660,000 clones; 11% to 15% are singletons. The sample taken for sequencing was naive CD4+ T cells from blood. These receptors all stem from a man between 18 and 29 years old with type 1 diabetes. Each CDR3 is given without its conserved first and last residue. The order of the fields is V gene, J gene, clone size, CDR3 protein. For some rows the clone size is stated as once, few or many, or as a class when expanded; others skip it.

TRBV7-9	TRBJ1-1	few	ASSSTPPMNTEAF
TRBV6-5	TRBJ1-1	few	ASSYRVSNTEAF
TRBV27	TRBJ1-4	.	ASSFRAQNRRGTNEKLF
TRBV9	TRBJ2-5	.	ASSASGGPTVHQY
TRBV9	TRBJ2-3	.	ASSVAGFADTQY
TRBV27	TRBJ1-2	.	ASSWGPRGGYT
TRBV6-5	TRBJ2-7	.	ASSRDRMMYEQY
TRBV7-3	TRBJ2-3	few	ASSLGWDYRDTQY
TRBV11-1	TRBJ2-3	few	ASSIDRGDTQY
TRBV6-5	TRBJ2-4	.	ASMDVAKNIQY
TRBV28	TRBJ1-2	.	ASRQGALYGYT
TRBV5-1	TRBJ2-1	few	ASSFVDSSYNEQF
TRBV2	TRBJ1-5	few	ASSGQPNQPQH
TRBV27	TRBJ2-6	few	ASSLSRVFGANVLT
TRBV5-1	TRBJ2-7	.	ASSWNPVGTSSYEQY
TRBV7-3	TRBJ1-4	.	ASSPGGPNEKLF
TRBV7-2	TRBJ2-3	.	ASSLEEFGDTQY
TRBV6-6	TRBJ1-2	.	ASSLDGYGYT
TRBV7-8	TRBJ1-5	few	ASSFDRDRVTPNQPQH
TRBV28	TRBJ2-3	few	ASSPFVGAADTQY